The source of this TCR beta chain is a study of read filtering for tumor transcriptome and immune sequencing. About the research overall: Mean patient age was roughly 61 years, range roughly 45 to 80; approximately 18 male, around 14 female. General study results and limits: This fraction held mixed bone marrow immune cells after CD138-negative sorting. RNA-seq captured clonotypes less deeply and reliably than IR-seq. Single-read clonotypes: roughly 86% of IR-seq clonotypes (around 3.5% of reads), 74.6% of RNA-seq clonotypes (under 50% of reads).

Many counts were recorded for this clonotype. Antigen unknown. This library used approximately 0.4 ug RNA and molecular barcoded adaptors spanning alpha/delta and beta/gamma chains. TCRdb processed the reads anew with MiXCR; each CDR3 protein has one entry. The data show 45,000 to 55,000 distinct CDR3 sequences, roughly a fifth seen once. With 10 bases removed from V and 1 base from J, the gap between germline ends came to 16 bases. This CDR3 has 14 residues. CDR1 LNHDA and CDR2 SQIVND come from the germline V gene (reference sequence). This TCR came from a donor aged 40 or over with multiple myeloma. Sequences were obtained from a population of CD138-negative cells sorted from bone marrow. The genes are TRBV19 and TRBJ1-1, with a possible D match to TRBD1 (6 bases). In DNA form, the CDR3 reads TGTGCCACCCAAGGGTGGGGGCGGAACACTGAAGCTTTCTTT. Encoded protein: CATQGWGRNTEAFF.